Presented here are 22 T cell receptor beta chains from one specimen sequenced in a study of T-cell reconstitution after alpha-beta-depleted transplantation in children. The TCRbeta library was prepared with unique molecular identifiers. Using its own MiXCR run on the PCR reads, TCRdb lists one record per CDR3 protein. Of just under 250,000 distinct CDR3 sequences listed, about 23% were seen once; the top ten hold about 2.6%. The sequencing used PBMCs, collected before TCRalphabeta/CD19-depleted stem cell transplant. Receptor source: a girl aged 2 to 9 with Fanconi anemia, due to receive a stem cell transplant.

This clonotype was observed many times. The gene calls are TRBV12-3 or TRBV12-4 and TRBJ2-1; tentatively, D is TRBD2 (6 bases). Trimming left V 4 bases short and J 8 bases short, with 15 bases between. The CDR3 extends over 14 amino acids. This CDR3 is CASSSTGVRDEQFF. Written as DNA, the CDR3 is TGTGCCAGCAGTTCCACGGGGGTAAGGGATGAGCAGTTCTTC.

The chain recombines TRBV20-1 with TRBJ1-6, with unresolved D. The CDR3 spans 10 residues. The V end lost 6 bases, the J end lost 15 bases, and 12 bases lay between the germline ends. CDR1 is DFQATT and CDR2 is SNEGSKA in the germline V gene (reference sequence). The CDR3 nucleotides read TGCAGTGCCCGCCCTGGAATCCTCCACTTT. This translates into CSARPGILHF.

This rearrangement joins TRBV21-1 to TRBJ2-1. TRBV21-1 is shown as a pseudogene. The CDR3 is 17 residues long. The CDR3 DNA reads TGTGCCAGCAGCAAAGCCCGAACGTCAAGCTCCTACAATGAGCAGTTCTTC. Translating it yields CASSKARTSSSYNEQFF.

V and J are TRBV29-1 and TRBJ1-2; TRBD1 is a possible D gene (6 bases). CDR1 SQVTM and CDR2 ANQGSEA come from the germline V gene. V was shortened by 8 bases and J by 3 bases, with 19 bases between the two germline ends. CDR3 length equals 14 residues. The CDR3 here is CSCGGRGGDYGYTF. CDR3 bases: TGCAGCTGTGGGGGGCGGGGAGGCGACTATGGCTACACCTTC.

This clonotype has just a few counts. The chain uses TRBV28 and TRBJ2-5; no firm D call. CDR1 MDHEN and CDR2 SYDVKM come from the germline V gene. Trimming removed 3 bases from V and 3 bases from J, with 11 bases in between. The CDR3 spans 14 residues. CDR3 in amino acids: CASSFWVLKETQYF. The CDR3 coding sequence is TGTGCCAGCAGTTTTTGGGTACTTAAAGAGACCCAGTACTTC.

The chain carries TRBV10-2 and TRBJ2-1; D possibly corresponds to TRBD1 (6 bases). The germline V and J ends were trimmed by 6 bases and 0 bases, with 12 bases remaining between them. CDR1 and CDR2 (germline): WSHSY, SAAADI. The CDR3 covers 15 residues. The CDR3 sequence: CASRVQGSSYNEQFF. The CDR3 DNA is TGCGCCAGCAGGGTCCAGGGGAGCTCCTACAATGAGCAGTTCTTC.

This clonotype has a handful of counts. This chain links TRBV6-1 with TRBJ2-7; TRBD1 is a possible D gene (6 bases). The CDR3 is 15 residues long. Germline V gene sequence: CDR1 MNHNS, CDR2 SASEGT. Trimming shortened V by 5 bases and J by 0 bases, and 14 bases separated the two germline ends. The CDR3 nucleotides read TGTGCCAGCAGTCGGTCGGCAGGGGCCTCCTACGAGCAGTACTTC. This encodes CASSRSAGASYEQYF.

In its sample, this clonotype was seen many times. This chain connects TRBV25-1 to TRBJ2-7; TRBD1 might be the D (6 bases). Trimming shortened V by 1 base and J by 3 bases, and 7 bases separated the two germline ends. Germline values: CDR1 MGHDK, CDR2 SYGVNS. This CDR3 is 13 amino acids long. CDR3 sequence (DNA): TGTGCCAGCAGTGAATGGACAGACTACGAGCAGTACTTC. Amino acid sequence: CASSEWTDYEQYF.

This clonotype was observed a handful of times. The chain recombines TRBV7-2 with TRBJ2-1; TRBD2 is a possible D gene (6 bases). V lost 1 base to trimming and J lost 1 base, with 11 bases between them. The CDR3 covers 16 residues. Per germline, CDR1 SGHTA and CDR2 FQGNSA. DNA for the CDR3: TGTGCCAGCAGCTTAGTCTCCGGACTATCCTACAATGAGCAGTTCTTC. The encoded protein is CASSLVSGLSYNEQFF.

This chain links TRBV6-5 with TRBJ2-7; D perhaps matches TRBD2 (5 bases). The CDR3 consists of 14 residues. The V end was cut by 0 bases, the J end by 2 bases, with 8 bases between. Germline V gene lookup returns CDR1 MNHEY and CDR2 SVGAGI. The CDR3 region has the DNA TGTGCCAGCAGTTACTCGTGGGGAGCCTACGAGCAGTACTTC. This codes for CASSYSWGAYEQYF.

The gene calls are TRBV28 and TRBJ2-7, with a weak D call TRBD1 (6 bases). Trimming stripped 5 bases from V and 6 bases from J, with 17 bases between. The CDR3 consists of 14 residues. Germline V gene sequence: CDR1 MDHEN, CDR2 SYDVKM. The CDR3: CASSQGRRRTEQYF. As DNA, the CDR3 is TGTGCCAGCAGTCAGGGGCGGAGGAGAACCGAGCAGTACTTC.

This clonotype was seen ten or more times. Compared with germline, one end of the junction differs, possibly owing to a read error. The V and J genes are TRBV20-1 and TRBJ2-5, with 7 bases that match TRBD2. Germline CDR1 is DFQATT and CDR2 is SNEGSKA (reference sequence). The CDR3 runs to 14 residues. CDR3 residues: CSPRPGTKKETQYF. The CDR3 DNA is TGCAGTCCTAGACCCGGGACTAAAAAGGAGACCCAGTACTTC.

There are a few counts of this clonotype. This sequence joins TRBV5-1 and TRBJ1-2, with 7 bases that match TRBD1. V gave up 4 bases and J gave up 6 bases; unmatched junction bases: 12. The CDR3 has 15 amino acids. Germline assignment: CDR1 SGHRS and CDR2 YFSETQ. CDR3 bases: TGCGCCAGCAGCATTAACCGGGACAGCTTTCATGGCTACACCTTC. This translates into CASSINRDSFHGYTF.

The chain uses TRBV7-3 and TRBJ1-1, with 7 bases fitting TRBD1. The CDR3 totals 14 residues. CDR1 and CDR2 from the germline V gene are SGHTA and FQGTGA. V dropped 4 bases and J dropped 4; count of bases not matched to a gene: 6. CDR3 region: CASSSDREATEAFF. The CDR3 coding sequence is TGTGCCAGCAGCTCCGACAGGGAGGCCACTGAAGCTTTCTTT.

This clonotype showed up many times. CDR3 protein: CASSSDRGQMNTEAFF. The CDR3 nucleotides read TGTGCCAGCAGTTCCGACAGGGGGCAGATGAACACTGAAGCTTTCTTT. The rearrangement joins TRBV12-3 or TRBV12-4 to TRBJ1-1; the match to TRBD1 covers 10 bases. V gave up 4 bases and J gave up 0 bases; unmatched junction bases: 5. The CDR3 loop spans 16 amino acids.

This clonotype was seen a few times. This chain links TRBV5-1 with TRBJ2-7; either TRBD1 or TRBD2 may supply D (5 bases each). Trimming removed 1 base from V and 1 base from J, with 15 bases in between. This CDR3 region has 16 residues. Per germline, CDR1 SGHRS and CDR2 YFSETQ. DNA for the CDR3: TGCGCCAGCAGCTTGACAGGCTCGGGGCCGTCCTACGAGCAGTACTTC. Translated: CASSLTGSGPSYEQYF. The whole variable domain, remainder taken from reference TRBV5-1 and TRBJ2-7, is KAGVTQTPRYLIKTRGQQVTLSCSPISGHRSVSWYQQTPGQGLQFLFEYFSETQRNKGNFPGRFSGRQFSNSRSEMNVSTLELGDSALYLCASSLTGSGPSYEQYFGPGTRLTVT.

At least ten counts were recorded for this clonotype. V is TRBV20-1 and J is TRBJ2-1; D might be TRBD1 (5 bases). The CDR3 is made up of 13 amino acids. V was clipped by 5 bases and J by 5 bases, with 13 bases between them. Germline CDR1 DFQATT, CDR2 SNEGSKA (reference sequence). The CDR3 region is CSALGVRNNEQFF. As DNA, the CDR3 is TGCAGTGCTTTAGGGGTAAGAAACAATGAGCAGTTCTTC.

This clonotype was counted at least ten times. This chain uses TRBV29-1 with TRBJ2-3; D might be TRBD2 (6 bases). Germline CDR1 and CDR2: SQVTM and ANQGSEA. This CDR3 has 14 residues. The ends were cut back, 6 bases at V and 0 bases at J, with 13 bases in the middle. The DNA of the CDR3 is TGCAGCGTCGGTGGGAGCGGGAGCACAGATACGCAGTATTTT. This gives the protein CSVGGSGSTDTQYF.

This clonotype was seen ten or more times. This rearrangement joins TRBV13 to TRBJ2-1; D is ambiguous. CDR3 length: 16 residues. CDR1 and CDR2 (germline): PRHDT, FYEKMQ (reference sequence). The V end lost 5 bases, the J end lost 0 bases, and 14 bases lay between the germline ends. Here the CDR3 DNA reads TGTGCCAGCAGCCCCACCGGCCTGAGCTCCTACAATGAGCAGTTCTTC. It codes for CASSPTGLSSYNEQFF. The full variable domain, rest sourced from reference TRBV13 and TRBJ2-1, is AAGVIQSPRHLIKEKRETATLKCYPIPRHDTVYWYQQGPGQDPQFLISFYEKMQSDKGSIPDRFSAQQFSDYHSELNMSSLELGDSALYFCASSPTGLSSYNEQFFGPGTRLTVL.

This clonotype was picked up a small number of times. V gene TRBV5-1 combines with J gene TRBJ2-1, with 8 bases identical to TRBD2. Germline V gene lookup returns CDR1 SGHRS and CDR2 YFSETQ. The CDR3 is made up of 15 amino acids. V was clipped by 6 bases and J by 0 bases; unmatched bases: 5. Here the CDR3 reads CASIPRGGSYNEQFF. The CDR3 DNA is TGCGCCAGCATCCCCCGGGGGGGCTCCTACAATGAGCAGTTCTTC.

The J gene is TRBJ2-5, the V gene TRBV7-8; tentatively, D is TRBD2 (5 bases). This CDR3 is 14 amino acids long. Trimming shortened V by 1 base and J by 4 bases, and 10 bases separated the two germline ends. Looked up from germline, CDR1 is SGHVS and CDR2 is FQNEAQ. CDR3 amino acids: CASSLVAWGETQYF. CDR3 DNA: TGTGCCAGCAGCTTAGTAGCGTGGGGAGAGACCCAGTACTTC.

Only one count was recorded for this clonotype. V usage is TRBV11-2 and J usage is TRBJ2-2; 9 bases line up with TRBD2. V shed 5 bases and J 5 bases; nucleotides not matched to a gene: 6. Looked up from germline, CDR1 is SGHAT and CDR2 is FQNNGV. The CDR3 has 15 amino acids. The CDR3 nucleotides read TGTGCCAGCAGCCGCGGACTAGCGAGTACCGGGGAGCTGTTTTTT. It specifies CASSRGLASTGELFF.